A single sample gave rise to the 32 T cell receptor beta chains below, sequenced in a study of blood T cell repertoires in COVID-19. Using immunoSEQ multiplex PCR, the repertoire was profiled, and TCRdb retains in-frame clones only, with some absent. The table records about 40,000 clones, around 83% of them present only once. Sequencing input: peripheral blood. The receptors shown here come from a human donor in a cohort sampled during active COVID-19.

CDR3 amino acids: CASSLWVRGAPSGNTIYF. The CDR3 DNA sequence: TGTGCCAGCAGCTTATGGGTTCGGGGGGCCCCCTCTGGAAACACCATATATTTT. The gene calls are TRBV11-2 and TRBJ1-3; a weak D match, TRBD1 (6 bases). V was pared by 2 bases and J by 0 bases, with 17 bases between. The CDR3 contains 18 residues. CDR1 and CDR2 (germline): SGHAT, FQNNGV.

The rearrangement uses TRBV5-1 and TRBJ2-5; 9 nucleotides agree with TRBD2. Germline V gives CDR1 SGHRS, CDR2 YFSETQ. J gave up 5 bases and V 0 bases, and 5 bases lay outside the gene matches. The CDR3 contains 15 residues. CDR3 region: CASSLGASGAETQYF. CDR3 nucleotides: TGCGCCAGCAGCTTGGGGGCTAGCGGGGCGGAGACCCAGTACTTC.

V and J are TRBV7-9 and TRBJ2-2; 11 nucleotides align to TRBD2. This CDR3 is 16 amino acids long. Per germline, CDR1 SEHNR and CDR2 FQNEAQ (reference sequence). The V gene end was trimmed by 3 bases and the J gene end by 4 bases; junction bases not matched to a gene: 4. CDR3 DNA sequence: TGTGCCAGCAGCTTTGGACTAGCGGGTGGCACCGGGGAGCTGTTTTTT. Translation: CASSFGLAGGTGELFF. Full variable domain (outside the CDR3, taken from reference TRBV7-9 and TRBJ2-2): DTGVSQNPRHKITKRGQNVTFRCDPISEHNRLYWYRQTLGQGPEFLTYFQNEAQLEKSRLLSDRFSAERPKGSFSTLEIQRTEQGDSAMYLCASSFGLAGGTGELFFGEGSRLTVL.

This chain connects TRBV6-1 to TRBJ2-3; TRBD1 agrees at 8 bases. V dropped 0 bases and J dropped 3; count of bases not matched to a gene: 5. CDR1 MNHNS and CDR2 SASEGT come from the germline V gene. The CDR3 totals 16 residues. The CDR3 DNA reads TGTGCCAGCAGTGAAGCGGGGACAGGATCAACAGATACGCAGTATTTT. The encoded protein is CASSEAGTGSTDTQYF.

In its sample, this clone was seen once. The chain employs TRBV7-3 and TRBJ1-1; 9 positions agree with TRBD1. The CDR3 spans 14 residues. V gave up 2 bases and J gave up 4 bases; unmatched junction bases: 2. Germline lookup yields CDR1 SGHTA and CDR2 FQGTGA. For the CDR3, the DNA is TGTGCCAGCAGCTTACTGGGACAGGGCACTGAAGCTTTCTTT. Its translation: CASSLLGQGTEAFF.

The chain employs TRBV6-5 and TRBJ1-1, with D hard to call. The CDR3 is 13 residues long. The V end lost 2 bases, the J end lost 0 bases, and 4 bases lay between the germline ends. CDR1 and CDR2 (germline): MNHEY, SVGAGI. CDR3 region: CASSYGMNTEAFF. CDR3 nucleotides: TGTGCCAGCAGTTACGGCATGAACACTGAAGCTTTCTTT.

The chain couples TRBV3-1 (or the pseudogene TRBV3-2) to TRBJ2-5; the match to TRBD2 covers 11 bases. J was trimmed by 0 bases and V by 4 bases; bases with no gene match: 7. The CDR3 is made up of 17 amino acids. Germline-derived CDR1 and CDR2 are LGHDT and YNNKEL (reference sequence). Here the CDR3 reads CASSPVLAGADQETQYF. The CDR3 bases are TGTGCCAGCAGCCCTGTACTAGCGGGGGCGGACCAAGAGACCCAGTACTTC.

By its share, this clone is medium-sized. This chain joins TRBV6-4 and TRBJ1-1; no firm D call. CDR1 and CDR2 from the germline V gene are MRHNA and SNTAGT. The V and J ends lost 6 bases and 4 bases respectively, with 12 bases between them. This CDR3 region has 13 residues. CDR3 protein: CASSDGPLTEAFF. DNA of the CDR3: TGTGCCAGCAGCGACGGGCCTCTCACTGAAGCTTTCTTT.

The chain employs TRBV9 and TRBJ2-2; 7 nucleotides align to TRBD2. CDR1 and CDR2 (germline): SGDLS, YYNGEE. This CDR3 is built from 15 residues. With 3 bases clipped from V and 5 bases from J, the junction kept 7 bases outside the gene matches. The CDR3 loop is CASSARGGGTGELFF. CDR3 in DNA: TGTGCCAGCAGCGCCCGCGGGGGAGGAACCGGGGAGCTGTTTTTT.

This clone appeared a single time. This specimen includes other DNA sequences encoding the same CDR3. J is TRBJ2-5 and V is TRBV5-1; 8 positions match TRBD2. The V gene end was trimmed by 1 base and the J gene end by 7 bases; junction bases not matched to a gene: 9. Germline CDR1 reads SGHRS; CDR2 reads YFSETQ. The CDR3 sequence is 15 residues long. The chain's CDR3 is CASSLSGLARATQYF. The CDR3 DNA sequence: TGCGCCAGCAGCTTGTCCGGACTAGCTAGGGCGACCCAGTACTTC.

The chain employs TRBV4-1 and TRBJ1-1; D may be TRBD1 (5 bases). The V end was cut by 0 bases, the J end by 4 bases, with 12 bases between. Germline-derived CDR1 and CDR2 are MGHRA and YSYEKL. The CDR3 is 15 amino acids. The CDR3 reads CASSQETTGGTEAFF. In nucleotides, the CDR3 is TGCGCCAGCAGCCAAGAAACCACGGGGGGCACTGAAGCTTTCTTT.

The genes are TRBV6-6 and TRBJ1-1; D gene ambiguous. The length of the CDR3 is 14 residues. V lost 6 bases, J lost 0 bases, and 11 bases lay in between. Germline CDR1 is MNHNY and CDR2 is SVGAGI (reference sequence). The CDR3 bases are TGTGCCAGCAGCCAAGAGCTACTGAACACTGAAGCTTTCTTT. Translated: CASSQELLNTEAFF.

This chain links TRBV5-1 with TRBJ2-1, with 11 bases lining up with TRBD1. This CDR3 is 15 amino acids long. Germline V gene lookup returns CDR1 SGHRS and CDR2 YFSETQ. The ends lost 3 bases at V and 8 bases at J; junction bases unmatched: 7. CDR3 nucleotide sequence: TGCGCCAGCAGCTGGACGGGACAGGGGGTGGATGAGCAGTTCTTC. It encodes CASSWTGQGVDEQFF.

This clone was recorded only once. The chain uses TRBV5-6 and TRBJ1-1, with 8 bases identical to TRBD1. The germline V gene has CDR1 SGHDT and CDR2 YYEEEE. There are 15 residues in the CDR3. The J segment lost 3 bases and the V segment lost 5 bases, leaving 9 bases of the junction unmatched. The DNA of the CDR3 is TGTGCCAGCAGGGAAACAGGGGGGAGCTACACTGAAGCTTTCTTT. It is translated as CASRETGGSYTEAFF. Variable domain in full (rest from reference TRBV5-6 and TRBJ1-1): DAGVTQSPTHLIKTRGQQVTLRCSPKSGHDTVSWYQQALGQGPQFIFQYYEEEERQRGNFPDRFSGHQFPNYSSELNVNALLLGDSALYLCASRETGGSYTEAFFGQGTRLTVV.

This clone appeared a few times. The chain couples TRBV25-1 to TRBJ2-1, with a weak D call TRBD1 (8 bases). V was trimmed by 1 base and J by 8 bases, leaving 12 bases between them. This CDR3 comprises 14 residues. Per the germline V gene, CDR1 is MGHDK and CDR2 is SYGVNS. As DNA, the CDR3 is TGTGCCAGCAGTGAATGGACAGGGAGGGATGAGCAGTTCTTC. It specifies CASSEWTGRDEQFF. Based on the CDR3 plus reference TRBV25-1 and TRBJ2-1, the full variable domain is EADIYQTPRYLVIGTGKKITLECSQTMGHDKMYWYQQDPGMELHLIHYSYGVNSTEKGDLSSESTVSRIRTEHFPLTLESARPSHTSQYLCASSEWTGRDEQFFGPGTRLTVL.

This rearrangement joins TRBV7-2 to TRBJ2-3; D gene uncertain. Germline CDR1 and CDR2: SGHTA and FQGNSA. V was clipped by 2 bases and J by 4 bases, with 7 bases between them. This CDR3 comprises 13 residues. The CDR3 region is CASSLLEADTQYF. The CDR3 DNA reads as TGTGCCAGCAGCTTACTTGAGGCAGATACGCAGTATTTT. Complete variable domain (other parts from reference TRBV7-2 and TRBJ2-3): GAGVSQSPSNKVTEKGKDVELRCDPISGHTALYWYRQSLGQGLEFLIYFQGNSAPDKSGLPSDRFSAERTGGSVSTLTIQRTQQEDSAVYLCASSLLEADTQYFGPGTRLTVL.

The chain employs TRBV7-8 and TRBJ2-2; 7 bases line up with TRBD1. V gave up 3 bases and J gave up 7 bases; unmatched junction bases: 2. The germline V gene encodes CDR1 SGHVS and CDR2 FQNEAQ. This CDR3 is 13 amino acids long. DNA of the CDR3: TGTGCCAGCAGCTTGGGACAGCGCGGGGAGCTGTTTTTT. Translation: CASSLGQRGELFF.

The genes are TRBV2 and TRBJ2-3, with TRBD2 matching 9 bases. The CDR3 consists of 15 residues. The trim removed 1 base at V and 3 bases at J, leaving 2 bases unmatched. Germline V gene sequence: CDR1 SNHLY, CDR2 FYNNEI. CDR3 nucleotide sequence: TGTGCCAGCAGTGAAGGCGGGGGGGCTACAGATACGCAGTATTTT. Translated: CASSEGGGATDTQYF.

This chain joins TRBV6-5 and TRBJ2-2; 7 bases match TRBD1. Germline-derived CDR1 and CDR2 are MNHEY and SVGAGI. V trimming: 7 bases; J trimming: 2 bases; junction bases outside the gene matches: 7. CDR3 length: 15 amino acids. CDR3 amino acids: CASTGQSLNTGELFF. The CDR3 region has the DNA TGTGCCAGCACGGGACAGAGCCTCAACACCGGGGAGCTGTTTTTT.

The J gene is TRBJ2-3, the V gene TRBV2; D gene ambiguous. V lost 2 bases and J lost 0, with 6 bases in between. Germline CDR1 is SNHLY and CDR2 is FYNNEI. There are 14 residues in the CDR3. The CDR3 bases are TGTGCCAGCAGTGAATCTCCTAGCACAGATACGCAGTATTTT. Encoded protein: CASSESPSTDTQYF.

This clone was counted once. V is TRBV12-3 or TRBV12-4 and J is TRBJ2-1, with D possibly matching TRBD1 (5 bases). This CDR3 is 13 amino acids long. The V and J ends lost 4 bases and 4 bases respectively, with 8 bases between them. CDR3 region: CASSSDSYNEQFF. The CDR3 bases are TGTGCCAGCAGTTCCGACAGTTACAATGAGCAGTTCTTC.

The genes are TRBV2 and TRBJ2-1; D is possibly TRBD1 (5 bases). The CDR3 consists of 11 residues. Germline V gene data show CDR1 as SNHLY and CDR2 as FYNNEI. The CDR3 sequence: CVSRETDEQFF. Here the CDR3 DNA reads TGTGTCTCCAGGGAAACCGATGAGCAGTTCTTC.

The gene calls are TRBV29-1 and TRBJ2-3; no reliable D call. CDR3 length: 16 residues. The V gene's germline CDR1 is SQVTM and CDR2 ANQGSEA. V was cut by 1 base and J by 0 bases, with 14 bases left in between. The CDR3 nucleotides read TGCAGCGTTGAAGGTCTACCAAACTCTAGCACAGATACGCAGTATTTT. Protein: CSVEGLPNSSTDTQYF.

The V gene is TRBV6-5, the J gene TRBJ1-5; D is unclear. This CDR3 has 14 amino acids. The germline gives CDR1 MNHEY, CDR2 SVGAGI. V gave up 7 bases and J gave up 0 bases, with 10 bases separating them. CDR3 loop: CASNHRSSNQPQHF. Here the CDR3 DNA reads TGTGCCAGCAACCATAGGAGTAGCAATCAGCCCCAGCATTTT.

V is TRBV6-1 and J is TRBJ1-3; D not resolved. Per the germline V gene, CDR1 is MNHNS and CDR2 is SASEGT. V gave up 3 bases and J gave up 0 bases, with 9 bases separating them. The CDR3 is 15 residues long. The CDR3, as DNA: TGTGCCAGCAGTGATGGGCAGTTCTCTGGAAACACCATATATTTT. This gives the protein CASSDGQFSGNTIYF.

The chain links TRBV20-1 to TRBJ1-2; TRBD1 is a possible D gene (5 bases). The CDR3 is 12 amino acids. Trimming stripped 3 bases from V and 4 bases from J, with 9 bases between. From germline, CDR1 is DFQATT and CDR2 SNEGSKA (reference sequence). CDR3 in DNA: TGCAGTGCTAGTGAGACAGCCTATGGCTACACCTTC. Translating gives CSASETAYGYTF.

The V and J genes are TRBV7-2 and TRBJ2-5; 7 bases match TRBD1. CDR3 length equals 14 residues. Germline V gene sequence: CDR1 SGHTA, CDR2 FQGNSA. J gave up 5 bases and V 5 bases, and 8 bases lay outside the gene matches. CDR3 sequence (DNA): TGTGCCAGCAGCCAGGACAGGATTGGGGAGACCCAGTACTTC. Translation: CASSQDRIGETQYF.

V and J are TRBV29-1 and TRBJ1-2, with a weak D call TRBD1 (5 bases). This CDR3 spans 13 amino acids. Germline V gene lookup returns CDR1 SQVTM and CDR2 ANQGSEA. The germline V and J ends were trimmed by 7 bases and 2 bases, with 14 bases remaining between them. CDR3 in DNA: TGCAGCGCCCAGAAGGGGCTCAACTATGGCTACACCTTC. Translation gives CSAQKGLNYGYTF.

The chain has TRBV3-1 (or the pseudogene TRBV3-2) and TRBJ1-6; 8 nucleotides line up with TRBD1. Germline assignment: CDR1 LGHDT and CDR2 YNNKEL (reference sequence). The CDR3 sequence is 14 residues long. With V trimmed by 1 base and J by 9 bases, 2 bases remained unmatched. The CDR3 DNA is TGTGCCAGCAGCCAAGCAGGGGGCGGTTCACCCCTCCACTTT. Translation: CASSQAGGGSPLHF.

This chain links TRBV5-6 with TRBJ2-7; D is unresolved. The CDR3 extends over 15 amino acids. V lost 7 bases, J lost 1 base, and 18 bases lay in between. The germline gives CDR1 SGHDT, CDR2 YYEEEE. The CDR3 nucleotides are TGTGCCAGCGGAACCAACAGATATCTATCCTACGAGCAGTACTTC. This gives the protein CASGTNRYLSYEQYF.

This chain joins TRBV9 and TRBJ1-2; 8 nucleotides agree with TRBD1. V lost 4 bases to trimming and J lost 0 bases; unmatched junction nucleotides: 11. The CDR3 consists of 17 residues. Per the germline V gene, CDR1 is SGDLS and CDR2 is YYNGEE. This CDR3 reads CASSPGGPRGANYGYTF. The CDR3 DNA follows: TGTGCCAGCAGCCCAGGGGGCCCCCGAGGGGCTAACTATGGCTACACCTTC.

This chain links TRBV2 with TRBJ2-7, with D perhaps TRBD1 (6 bases). Between the trimmed V and J ends, which lost 8 bases and 1 base, there was a span of 18 bases. CDR1 SNHLY and CDR2 FYNNEI come from the germline V gene. The CDR3 covers 15 residues. This CDR3 reads CASRRRDIGSYEQYF. The CDR3 coding sequence is TGTGCCAGCCGAAGACGGGACATCGGGTCCTACGAGCAGTACTTC. Based on the CDR3 plus reference TRBV2 and TRBJ2-7, the full variable domain is EPEVTQTPSHQVTQMGQEVILRCVPISNHLYFYWYRQILGQKVEFLVSFYNNEISEKSEIFDDQFSVERPDGSNFTLKIRSTKLEDSAMYFCASRRRDIGSYEQYFGPGTRLTVT.